The entry below gives a single T cell receptor (beta chain) sequence along with its context. The authors reverse transcribed roughly 0.5 to 1 ug RNA with random hexamers. The method of amplification for TCR beta CDR3 was immunoSEQ multiplex PCR, covering 54 Vbeta and 13 Jbeta. TCRdb passed the immunoSEQ multiplex PCR reads through MiXCR, listing each CDR3 protein once. The sample has some 240,000 distinct CDR3 sequences, almost 97% seen once. The germline V gene has CDR1 SGHRS and CDR2 YFSETQ. This CDR3 is built from 15 residues. With 1 base removed from V and 3 bases from J, the gap between germline ends came to 13 bases. The data derive from a study of CD8 T cells in Susac syndrome.

This clonotype originated in a human donor with Susac syndrome. Sequencing input: CD4+ T cells from PBMCs. V gene TRBV5-1 combines with J gene TRBJ2-5; no clear D. Here the CDR3 DNA reads TGCGCCAGCAGCTTGCTACGACGGAACGAAGAGACCCAGTACTTC. It yields the protein CASSLLRRNEETQYF.